This note documents a single T cell receptor (beta chain) sequence. Antigen specificity is unknown. The data originate from a study of identical twins. Whole-study results and caveats: Twin pairs had excess sharing that was weaker in beta out-of-frame sequences. One should note that invariant MAIT and iNKT cells could partly confound zero-insertion analyses.

V was cut by 7 bases and J by 5 bases, with 21 bases left in between. This CDR3 has 17 amino acids. From germline, CDR1 is MNHNS and CDR2 SASEGT. A universal primer site was created by template switching, with the cDNA bearing unique molecular identifiers. One entry per CDR3 protein results from TCRdb running MiXCR on the 5' RACE reads. Of 540,000 or so distinct CDR3 sequences in the sample, around 20% are singletons; the top ten hold approximately 0.5%. The same sample was also studied in work on yellow fever vaccine responses in identical twins. Per that paper: The authors reported partly convergent, partly personalized vaccine responses in identical twins.

The material sequenced was CD4+ T cells sorted from blood. The rearrangement links TRBV6-1 to TRBJ1-6; unclear D gene. This receptor was identified in a woman aged 18-29 years in good health. This CDR3 is CASKPPKGLKNNSPLHF. CDR3 bases: TGTGCCAGCAAACCCCCGAAAGGACTGAAAAATAATTCACCCCTCCACTTT.